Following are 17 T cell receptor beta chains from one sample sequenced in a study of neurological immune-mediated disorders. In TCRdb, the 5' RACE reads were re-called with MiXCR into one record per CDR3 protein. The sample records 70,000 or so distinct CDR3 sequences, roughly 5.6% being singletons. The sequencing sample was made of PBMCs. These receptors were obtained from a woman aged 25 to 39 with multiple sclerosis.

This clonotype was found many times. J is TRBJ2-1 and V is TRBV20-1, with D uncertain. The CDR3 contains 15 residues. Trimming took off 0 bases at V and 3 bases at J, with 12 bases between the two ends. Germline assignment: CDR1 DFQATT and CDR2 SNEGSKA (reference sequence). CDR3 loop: CSAREGWVRYNEQFF. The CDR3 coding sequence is TGCAGTGCTAGAGAGGGCTGGGTTCGCTACAATGAGCAGTTCTTC.

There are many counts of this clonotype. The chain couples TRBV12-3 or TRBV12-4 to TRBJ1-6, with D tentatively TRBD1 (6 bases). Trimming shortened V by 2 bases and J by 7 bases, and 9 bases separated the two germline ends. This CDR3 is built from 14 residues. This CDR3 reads CASSLQGGNSPLHF. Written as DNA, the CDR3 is TGTGCCAGCAGTTTACAAGGGGGGAATTCACCCCTCCACTTT.

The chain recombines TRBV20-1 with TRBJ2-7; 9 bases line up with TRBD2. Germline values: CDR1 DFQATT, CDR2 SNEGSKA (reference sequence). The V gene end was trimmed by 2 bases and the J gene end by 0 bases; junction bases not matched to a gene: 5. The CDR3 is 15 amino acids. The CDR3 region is CSARWAGGPSYEQYF. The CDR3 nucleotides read TGCAGTGCTAGATGGGCGGGGGGGCCCTCCTACGAGCAGTACTTC.

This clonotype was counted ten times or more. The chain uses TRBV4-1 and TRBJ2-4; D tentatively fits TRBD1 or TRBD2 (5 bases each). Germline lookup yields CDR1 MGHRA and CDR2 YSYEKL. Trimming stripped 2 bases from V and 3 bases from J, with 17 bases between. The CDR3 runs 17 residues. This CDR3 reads CASSQTPLPGGKNIQYF. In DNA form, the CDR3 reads TGCGCCAGCAGCCAAACGCCCCTCCCTGGGGGCAAAAACATTCAGTACTTC.

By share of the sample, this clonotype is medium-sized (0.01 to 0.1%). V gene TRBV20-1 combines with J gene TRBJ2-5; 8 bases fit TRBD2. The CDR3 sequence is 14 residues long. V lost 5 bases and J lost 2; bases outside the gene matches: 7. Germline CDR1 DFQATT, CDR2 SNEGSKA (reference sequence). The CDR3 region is CSASFRGGQETQYF. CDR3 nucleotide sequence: TGCAGTGCTTCATTTCGGGGGGGGCAAGAGACCCAGTACTTC.

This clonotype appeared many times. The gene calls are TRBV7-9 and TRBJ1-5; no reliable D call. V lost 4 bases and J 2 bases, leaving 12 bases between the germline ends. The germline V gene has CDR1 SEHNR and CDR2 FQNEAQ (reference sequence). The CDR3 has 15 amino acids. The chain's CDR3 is CASSYGEDGNQPQHF. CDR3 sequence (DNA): TGTGCCAGCAGCTATGGGGAGGATGGCAATCAGCCCCAGCATTTT.

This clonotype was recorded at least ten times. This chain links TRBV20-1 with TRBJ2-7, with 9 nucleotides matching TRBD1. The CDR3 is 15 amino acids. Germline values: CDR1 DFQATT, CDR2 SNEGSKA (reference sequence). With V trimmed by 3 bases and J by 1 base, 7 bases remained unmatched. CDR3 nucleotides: TGCAGTGCTAGCCCCACAGGGGGCGCTTCCTACGAGCAGTACTTC. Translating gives CSASPTGGASYEQYF.

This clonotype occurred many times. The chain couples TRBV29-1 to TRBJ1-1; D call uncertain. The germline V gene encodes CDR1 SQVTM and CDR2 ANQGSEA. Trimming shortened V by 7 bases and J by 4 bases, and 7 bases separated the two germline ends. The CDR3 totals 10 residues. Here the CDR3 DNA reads TGCAGCGGACGGGCCACTGAAGCTTTCTTT. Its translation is CSGRATEAFF.

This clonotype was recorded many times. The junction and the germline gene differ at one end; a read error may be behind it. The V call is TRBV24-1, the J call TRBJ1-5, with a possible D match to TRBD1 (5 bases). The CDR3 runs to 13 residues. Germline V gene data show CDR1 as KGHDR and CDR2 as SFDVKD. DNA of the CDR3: TGTGCCACCAGTGCTTGGGGCAATCAGCCCCAGAATTTT. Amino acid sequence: CATSAWGNQPQNF.

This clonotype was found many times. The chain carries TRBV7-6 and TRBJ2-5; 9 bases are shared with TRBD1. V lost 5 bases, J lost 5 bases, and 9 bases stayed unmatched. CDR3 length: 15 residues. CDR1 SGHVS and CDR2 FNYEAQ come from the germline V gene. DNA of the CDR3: TGTGCCAGCAGCCCCGCACAGGGGGCTTTCGAGACCCAGTACTTC. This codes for CASSPAQGAFETQYF.

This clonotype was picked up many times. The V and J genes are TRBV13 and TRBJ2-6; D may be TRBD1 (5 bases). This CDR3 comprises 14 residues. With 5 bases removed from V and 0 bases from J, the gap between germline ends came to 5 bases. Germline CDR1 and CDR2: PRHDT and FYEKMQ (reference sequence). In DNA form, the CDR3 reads TGTGCCAGCAGCCAGGGCTCTGGGGCCAACGTCCTGACTTTC. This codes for CASSQGSGANVLTF.

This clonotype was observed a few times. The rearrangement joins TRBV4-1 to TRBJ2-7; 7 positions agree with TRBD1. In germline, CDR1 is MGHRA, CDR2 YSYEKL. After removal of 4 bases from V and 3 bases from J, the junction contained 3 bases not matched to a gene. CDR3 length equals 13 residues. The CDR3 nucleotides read TGCGCCAGCAGCCCGGGACAGTACTACGAGCAGTACTTC. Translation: CASSPGQYYEQYF.

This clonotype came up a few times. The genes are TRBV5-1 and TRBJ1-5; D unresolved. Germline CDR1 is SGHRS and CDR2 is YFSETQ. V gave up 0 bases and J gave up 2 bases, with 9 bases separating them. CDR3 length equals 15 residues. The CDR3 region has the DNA TGCGCCAGCAGCTTGGGTGGGTTCGGCAATCAGCCCCAGCATTTT. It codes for CASSLGGFGNQPQHF.

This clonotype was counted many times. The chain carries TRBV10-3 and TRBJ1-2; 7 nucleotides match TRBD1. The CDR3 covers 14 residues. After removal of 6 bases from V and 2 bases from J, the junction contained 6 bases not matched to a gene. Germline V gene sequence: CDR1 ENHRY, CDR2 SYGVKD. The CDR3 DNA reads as TGTGCCATCAGCGGACAGGAGGGGAACTATGGCTACACCTTC. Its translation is CAISGQEGNYGYTF.

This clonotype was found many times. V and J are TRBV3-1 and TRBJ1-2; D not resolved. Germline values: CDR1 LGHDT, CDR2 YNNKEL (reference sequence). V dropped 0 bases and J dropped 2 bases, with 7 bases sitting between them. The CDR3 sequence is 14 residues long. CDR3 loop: CASSQDIPNYGYTF. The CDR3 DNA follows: TGTGCCAGCAGCCAAGATATTCCGAACTATGGCTACACCTTC.

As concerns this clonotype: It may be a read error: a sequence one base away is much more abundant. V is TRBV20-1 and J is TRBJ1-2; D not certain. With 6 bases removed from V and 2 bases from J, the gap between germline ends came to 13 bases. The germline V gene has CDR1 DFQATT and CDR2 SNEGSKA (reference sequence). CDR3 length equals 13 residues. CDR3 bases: TGCAGTGCCGACGCAAGGAAGAACTATGGCTACACCTTC. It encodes CSADARKNYGYTF.

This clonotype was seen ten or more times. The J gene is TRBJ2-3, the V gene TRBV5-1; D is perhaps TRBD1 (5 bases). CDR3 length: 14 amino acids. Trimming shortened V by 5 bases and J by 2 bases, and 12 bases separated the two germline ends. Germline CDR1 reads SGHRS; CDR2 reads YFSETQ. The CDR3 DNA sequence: TGCGCCAGCAGAACAGTGACAGCCACAGATACGCAGTATTTT. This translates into CASRTVTATDTQYF.